Below, 19 T cell receptor beta chains from the same sample are listed, as sequenced in a study of shared clonotypes between healthy human individuals. Libraries were prepared by immunoSEQ multiplex PCR; TCRdb keeps only in-frame clonotypes and omits some of them. Of roughly 520,000 clones in the sample, 95% to 97% were seen once. Sequences were obtained from naive CD4+ T cells sorted from blood. The sample's subset: CD45RA+ positively selected. Receptors were obtained from a woman in her twenties or thirties in good health.

This rearrangement joins TRBV28 to TRBJ2-7, with D possibly called TRBD1 or TRBD2 (5 bases each). CDR3 length: 13 amino acids. Looked up from germline, CDR1 is MDHEN and CDR2 is SYDVKM. Trimming pared 4 bases from V and 3 bases from J, leaving 10 bases between. CDR3 in DNA: TGTGCCAGCAGTTGGGACGGAAACTACGAGCAGTACTTC. The encoded protein is CASSWDGNYEQYF.

This sequence joins TRBV2 and TRBJ1-5; a weak D match, TRBD1 (6 bases). The ends were cut back, 11 bases at V and 3 bases at J, with 17 bases in the middle. The CDR3 is 14 amino acids. CDR1 SNHLY and CDR2 FYNNEI come from the germline V gene. CDR3 sequence reads: CASGVDRYNQPQHF. The CDR3 nucleotides read TGTGCCTCGGGGGTGGACAGATACAATCAGCCCCAGCATTTT.

The chain links TRBV28 to TRBJ1-5; D unclear. Trimming pared 2 bases from V and 3 bases from J, leaving 8 bases between. In germline, CDR1 is MDHEN, CDR2 SYDVKM. This CDR3 is built from 14 residues. The CDR3 reads CASSLVQLNQPQHF. In DNA, the CDR3 is TGTGCCAGCAGTTTAGTCCAGCTCAATCAGCCCCAGCATTTT.

CDR3 in DNA: TGTGCCAGCAGCCTCTCAAACCGGGACTACCTCCAGTACTTC. Its protein is CASSLSNRDYLQYF. The chain is built from TRBV7-3 and TRBJ2-5; TRBD2 matches at 7 bases. The J segment lost 10 bases and the V segment lost 5 bases, leaving 13 bases of the junction unmatched. The CDR3 loop spans 14 amino acids. Germline V gene lookup returns CDR1 SGHTA and CDR2 FQGTGA.

The chain is built from TRBV7-9 and TRBJ1-6; D not resolved. Trimming cost V 3 bases and J 9 bases, with 15 bases left between them. Germline-derived CDR1 and CDR2 are SEHNR and FQNEAQ (reference sequence). The CDR3 has 15 amino acids. CDR3 sequence reads: CASSFGLGNGSPLHF. The CDR3 nucleotides read TGTGCCAGCAGCTTTGGGTTGGGTAATGGTTCACCCCTCCACTTT.

This chain uses TRBV28 with TRBJ2-7; 8 bases agree with TRBD1. V was pared by 6 bases and J by 4 bases, with 11 bases of the junction left unmatched. CDR3 length: 15 amino acids. Germline CDR1 MDHEN, CDR2 SYDVKM. The CDR3: CASRIAGGPHYEQYF. The CDR3 nucleotides are TGTGCCAGCAGAATAGCAGGGGGCCCCCATTACGAGCAGTACTTC.

A few counts support this clone. The chain has TRBV10-3 and TRBJ1-2; D unclear. There are 12 residues in the CDR3. Trimming took off 3 bases at V and 4 bases at J, with 6 bases between the two ends. Per the germline V gene, CDR1 is ENHRY and CDR2 is SYGVKD. The CDR3 DNA reads as TGTGCCATCAGTGACTCCCTCTATGGCTACACCTTC. Translated, it gives CAISDSLYGYTF.

The rearrangement joins TRBV5-4 to TRBJ2-3; TRBD2 matches at 8 bases. The CDR3 contains 15 residues. Germline CDR1 reads SGHNT; CDR2 reads YYREEE (reference sequence). Trimming at V came to 7 bases and at J to 8 bases, leaving 15 bases not matched to a gene. The CDR3 loop reads CASRPSGSASPTQYF. In DNA, the CDR3 is TGTGCCAGCCGCCCGAGCGGGAGTGCGTCCCCTACGCAGTATTTT. Drawing the rest from reference TRBV5-4 and TRBJ2-3, the complete variable domain is ETGVTQSPTHLIKTRGQQVTLRCSSQSGHNTVSWYQQALGQGPQFIFQYYREEENGRGNFPPRFSGLQFPNYSSELNVNALELDDSALYLCASRPSGSASPTQYFGPGTRLTVL.

The chain employs TRBV5-1 and TRBJ1-1; tentatively, D is TRBD1 (5 bases). Per the germline V gene, CDR1 is SGHRS and CDR2 is YFSETQ. The V and J ends lost 0 bases and 5 bases respectively, with 8 bases between them. The CDR3 covers 13 residues. The CDR3 DNA reads TGCGCCAGCAGCTTGGATGGGACTACTGAAGCTTTCTTT. Residues: CASSLDGTTEAFF.

V gene TRBV2 combines with J gene TRBJ2-3; TRBD2 matches at 11 bases. CDR3 length: 16 amino acids. Trimming at V came to 0 bases and at J to 5 bases, leaving 4 bases not matched to a gene. Germline lookup yields CDR1 SNHLY and CDR2 FYNNEI. The CDR3: CASSEAGLAGGDTQYF. CDR3 DNA: TGTGCCAGCAGTGAAGCTGGGCTAGCGGGAGGAGATACGCAGTATTTT.

CDR3: CASSPLDKKYSPQHF. DNA for the CDR3: TGTGCCAGCAGCCCACTTGACAAGAAGTATTCGCCCCAGCATTTT. The chain links TRBV6-5 to TRBJ1-5; unclear D gene. Germline V gene sequence: CDR1 MNHEY, CDR2 SVGAGI. The CDR3 covers 15 residues. V was pared by 6 bases and J by 9 bases, with 21 bases between.

This chain uses TRBV9 with TRBJ2-2; D remains unclear. The V end was cut by 0 bases, the J end by 3 bases, with 9 bases between. CDR3 length: 15 amino acids. Germline V gene lookup returns CDR1 SGDLS and CDR2 YYNGEE. Here the CDR3 DNA reads TGTGCCAGCAGCGTAGGGCCAGAGCACACCGGGGAGCTGTTTTTT. This gives the protein CASSVGPEHTGELFF.

V gene TRBV5-6 combines with J gene TRBJ1-1; TRBD1 agrees at 9 bases. Germline V gene lookup returns CDR1 SGHDT and CDR2 YYEEEE. V shed 3 bases and J 7 bases; nucleotides not matched to a gene: 4. This CDR3 has 13 amino acids. The CDR3 region has the DNA TGTGCCAGCAGCTCCCGGGACAGGGTTGAAGCTTTCTTT. This translates into CASSSRDRVEAFF.

The V call is TRBV5-8, the J call TRBJ2-7; no firm D call. This CDR3 comprises 13 residues. Germline V gene lookup returns CDR1 SGHTS and CDR2 YDEGEE. Deletions cut 0 bases from V and 3 bases from J, with 7 bases between. For the CDR3, the DNA is TGTGCCAGCAGCTTGGACAATCTCTACGAGCAGTACTTC. Amino acids: CASSLDNLYEQYF.

The chain combines TRBV7-9 with TRBJ2-7; 7 nucleotides align to TRBD1. The CDR3 consists of 14 residues. Germline CDR1 and CDR2: SEHNR and FQNEAQ (reference sequence). V gave up 5 bases and J gave up 1 base; unmatched junction bases: 5. The CDR3 DNA sequence: TGTGCCAGCAGCCCGGGACAGAGATCCTACGAGCAGTACTTC. As protein: CASSPGQRSYEQYF.

The chain's CDR3 is CASSRTSGIGEQYF. Here the CDR3 DNA reads TGCGCCAGCTCCAGGACTAGCGGGATTGGTGAGCAGTACTTC. V gene TRBV5-1 combines with J gene TRBJ2-7; TRBD2 aligns across 12 bases. The CDR3 sequence is 14 residues long. Per germline, CDR1 SGHRS and CDR2 YFSETQ. The trim removed 7 bases at V and 7 bases at J, leaving 9 bases unmatched.

The chain joins TRBV19 to TRBJ2-7, with D perhaps matching TRBD2 (6 bases). Trimming took 3 bases from V and 3 from J, leaving 15 bases between them. Germline V gives CDR1 LNHDA, CDR2 SQIVND (reference sequence). The CDR3 extends over 15 amino acids. The CDR3 is CASSIVWEVIYEQYF. CDR3 in DNA: TGTGCCAGTAGTATCGTGTGGGAGGTTATCTACGAGCAGTACTTC.

J is TRBJ2-2 and V is TRBV18; 9 bases fit TRBD2. The CDR3 is made up of 16 amino acids. The germline V gene has CDR1 KGHSH and CDR2 LQKENI. The V and J ends lost 3 bases and 4 bases, in that order; junction bases with no gene match: 6. The CDR3 protein is CASSPAGLASTGELFF. In nucleotides, the CDR3 is TGTGCCAGCTCACCGGCAGGACTAGCGAGCACCGGGGAGCTGTTTTTT.

The chain recombines TRBV5-5 with TRBJ2-6; D ambiguous. The V gene lost 4 bases and the J gene lost 7 bases, with 12 bases spanning the gap. This CDR3 is built from 14 residues. Germline assignment: CDR1 SGHKS and CDR2 YYEKEE (reference sequence). DNA of the CDR3: TGTGCCAGCAGCCAAACAAAGAGCGCCAACGTCCTGACTTTC. It encodes CASSQTKSANVLTF.